One and the same sample provided the 30 T cell receptor beta chains below, sequenced in a study of beta chain features in type 1 diabetes. No cognate antigen is known for these TCRs. General observations from the study: Shortening of TCRB CDR3s, moderate but significant, appeared in all four CD4+ subsets of Type 1 diabetes patients.

Sequenced material consisted of expressed TCRB transcripts (all of the isolated RNA was reverse transcribed). Here immunoSEQ multiplex PCR was the method, and the copy in TCRdb shows in-frame clones only, minus some. The sample holds hundreds of thousands of clones, about 14% seen once. The material sequenced was naive CD4+ T cells from blood. These TCRs come from a man between 18 and 29 years old with type 1 diabetes.

This clone was picked up a small number of times. V is TRBV30 and J is TRBJ1-5, with D unclear. V was clipped by 0 bases and J by 1 base, with 7 bases between them. The CDR3 consists of 14 residues. Germline V CDR1 and CDR2: GTSNPN, SVGIG (reference sequence). In DNA, the CDR3 is TGTGCCTGGAGTGTACGGATGAGCAATCAGCCCCAGCATTTT. Translation: CAWSVRMSNQPQHF.

In DNA, the CDR3 is TGCGCCAGCAGCTTGGTCCGGGACGGCTCCTACGAGCAGTACTTC. Protein sequence: CASSLVRDGSYEQYF. V gene TRBV5-1 combines with J gene TRBJ2-7; D assignment may be TRBD1 or TRBD2 (5 bases each). Germline lookup yields CDR1 SGHRS and CDR2 YFSETQ. The length of the CDR3 is 15 residues. V was shortened by 0 bases and J by 0 bases, with 10 bases between the two germline ends.

This clone was detected a few times. The rearrangement uses TRBV6-5 and TRBJ2-5; a possible D gene is TRBD1 (6 bases). The DNA end is more similar to TRBJ2-7, so the J call may be wrong. The CDR3 contains 15 residues. Germline V gene data show CDR1 as MNHEY and CDR2 as SVGAGI. This CDR3 reads CASSYSTGSSYEQYF. The CDR3 DNA reads as TGTGCCAGCAGTTACTCAACAGGGAGCTCCTACGAGCAGTACTTC.

The chain uses TRBV4-3 and TRBJ1-1; D uncertain. This CDR3 is built from 16 residues. Germline V gives CDR1 LGHNA, CDR2 YSLEER. V shed 0 bases and J shed 1 base, with 12 bases lying between them. CDR3 in DNA: TGCGCCAGCAGCCAAGATTTAGTAAGTCGGAACACTGAAGCTTTCTTT. Translating gives CASSQDLVSRNTEAFF.

This clone was seen a handful of times. This sequence joins TRBV9 and TRBJ1-2; D is uncertain. Between the trimmed V and J ends, which lost 4 bases and 11 bases, there was a span of 24 bases. The CDR3 has 15 amino acids. The germline CDR1 and CDR2 sequences are SGDLS and YYNGEE. The CDR3 DNA sequence: TGTGCCAGCAGCTCTCGGACGGATGTACCGACTGGGTACACCTTC. This translates into CASSSRTDVPTGYTF.

This clone was counted a few times. V usage is TRBV29-1 and J usage is TRBJ1-5; a possible D gene is TRBD1 (5 bases). The germline gives CDR1 SQVTM, CDR2 ANQGSEA. V lost 5 bases, J lost 9 bases, and 11 bases lay in between. The CDR3 extends over 11 amino acids. The CDR3 sequence is CSVRGDGPQHF. CDR3 coding DNA: TGCAGCGTTAGGGGCGACGGGCCCCAGCATTTT.

This chain connects TRBV30 to TRBJ2-2, with D tentatively TRBD2 (5 bases). Germline V gene data show CDR1 as GTSNPN and CDR2 as SVGIG (reference sequence). The germline V and J ends were trimmed by 3 bases and 3 bases, with 11 bases remaining between them. The CDR3 covers 14 residues. CDR3 nucleotide sequence: TGTGCCTGGAGCCGTCCGGGGTACACCGGGGAGCTGTTTTTT. Protein product: CAWSRPGYTGELFF.

The chain employs TRBV7-9 and TRBJ1-1, with D perhaps matching TRBD1 (5 bases). The V gene lost 5 bases and the J gene lost 6 bases, with 10 bases spanning the gap. The CDR3 contains 12 residues. CDR1 and CDR2 (germline): SEHNR, FQNEAQ (reference sequence). CDR3 sequence (DNA): TGTGCCAGCAGCCTGGAAGGGGCTGAAGCTTTCTTT. Translated, it gives CASSLEGAEAFF.

J is TRBJ1-2 and V is TRBV5-6; D might be TRBD1 (5 bases). V lost 4 bases, J lost 8 bases, and 15 bases lay in between. This CDR3 has 13 residues. CDR1 and CDR2 (germline): SGHDT, YYEEEE. CDR3 residues: CASSDRPSGGYTF. The CDR3 DNA follows: TGTGCCAGCAGCGACAGACCGTCGGGGGGCTACACCTTC.

A few counts support this clone. V is TRBV28 and J is TRBJ1-1; a possible D gene is TRBD1 (5 bases). Germline V lookup: CDR1 MDHEN, CDR2 SYDVKM. Trimming took 6 bases from V and 1 from J, leaving 18 bases between them. The length of the CDR3 is 16 residues. CDR3 region: CASSRSGFMANTEAFF. The CDR3 DNA is TGTGCCAGCAGCCGATCAGGGTTTATGGCGAACACTGAAGCTTTCTTT.

This clone was detected only a few times. The rearrangement links TRBV5-6 to TRBJ2-7, with 11 bases aligning to TRBD2. The CDR3 totals 16 residues. The junction had 2 bases not matched to a gene; V was cut back by 0 bases and J by 0 bases. Germline V gene data show CDR1 as SGHDT and CDR2 as YYEEEE. The CDR3 region has the DNA TGTGCCAGCAGCTTGGTCGGGACTAGCGGCTCCTACGAGCAGTACTTC. Its protein product is CASSLVGTSGSYEQYF.

V and J are TRBV6-5 and TRBJ2-7; D is unclear. CDR3 length: 15 amino acids. The V gene lost 0 bases and the J gene lost 0 bases, with 9 bases spanning the gap. Looked up from germline, CDR1 is MNHEY and CDR2 is SVGAGI. The CDR3 is CASSYSVHPSYEQYF. The CDR3 region has the DNA TGTGCCAGCAGTTACTCCGTCCATCCCTCCTACGAGCAGTACTTC.

V and J are TRBV7-2 and TRBJ2-3; D may match TRBD1 or TRBD2 (5 bases each). The germline gives CDR1 SGHTA, CDR2 FQGNSA. The V gene lost 5 bases and the J gene lost 2 bases, with 14 bases spanning the gap. The CDR3 consists of 15 residues. CDR3 nucleotide sequence: TGTGCCAGCAGCCCTCAGACCGGGGCCACAGATACGCAGTATTTT. Its translation is CASSPQTGATDTQYF.

The V and J genes are TRBV28 and TRBJ1-2; D is uncertain. Deletions cut 5 bases from V and 5 bases from J, with 15 bases between. This CDR3 contains 14 residues. The V gene's germline CDR1 is MDHEN and CDR2 SYDVKM. CDR3 sequence (DNA): TGTGCCAGCAGTACACCCGGCGGGGAGTATGGCTACACCTTC. Translation: CASSTPGGEYGYTF.

The rearrangement uses TRBV29-1 and TRBJ2-5; a weak D match, TRBD2 (7 bases). Trimming removed 6 bases at V and 8 bases at J, with 22 bases between. The CDR3 runs 14 residues. CDR1 is SQVTM and CDR2 is ANQGSEA in the germline V gene. In DNA, the CDR3 is TGCAGCGTCGCCCAGGCGGGGGCCCCCCAAACCCAGTACTTC. This gives the protein CSVAQAGAPQTQYF. The full variable domain, its missing parts supplied by reference TRBV29-1 and TRBJ2-5, is SAVISQKPSRDICQRGTSLTIQCQVDSQVTMMFWYRQQPGQSLTLIATANQGSEATYESGFVIDKFPISRPNLTFSTLTVSNMSPEDSSIYLCSVAQAGAPQTQYFGPGTRLLVL.

The chain uses TRBV4-3 and TRBJ2-7, with D possibly matching TRBD1 (6 bases). This CDR3 has 13 amino acids. The germline V and J ends were trimmed by 3 bases and 3 bases, with 9 bases remaining between them. CDR1 and CDR2 from the germline V gene are LGHNA and YSLEER. The CDR3 is CASSHRDIYEQYF. The CDR3 region has the DNA TGCGCCAGCAGCCACCGGGACATCTACGAGCAGTACTTC.

This clone was seen only a few times. The gene calls are TRBV5-1 and TRBJ2-2; TRBD2 agrees at 9 bases. The CDR3 sequence is 21 residues long. V was pared by 4 bases and J by 1 base, with 20 bases of the junction left unmatched. CDR1 and CDR2 (germline): SGHRS, YFSETQ. The CDR3 DNA is TGCGCCAGCAGCCCGAGTGGGGCTCTAGCGGGGATCGATGTGAACACCGGGGAGCTGTTTTTT. Its protein is CASSPSGALAGIDVNTGELFF.

This clone was observed a handful of times. This chain joins TRBV5-1 and TRBJ2-2, with D perhaps TRBD2 (5 bases). CDR3 length: 13 amino acids. Germline loops: CDR1 SGHRS, CDR2 YFSETQ. V was shortened by 5 bases and J by 6 bases, with 11 bases between the two germline ends. The CDR3 here is CASRFNGAGELFF. DNA for the CDR3: TGCGCCAGCAGGTTTAACGGGGCCGGGGAGCTGTTTTTT.

This clone has more than one count but fewer than ten. V usage is TRBV28 and J usage is TRBJ1-2; 7 nucleotides align to TRBD1. The V gene end was trimmed by 7 bases and the J gene end by 9 bases; junction bases not matched to a gene: 11. CDR1 is MDHEN and CDR2 is SYDVKM in the germline V gene. This CDR3 region has 13 residues. This CDR3 reads CASTIQGIISYTF. In nucleotides, the CDR3 is TGTGCCAGCACCATACAGGGGATTATTAGCTACACCTTC.

A note on this clone: A junction boundary mismatches the germline segment, possibly from a read error. This chain connects TRBV18 to TRBJ2-3; 7 bases map to TRBD1. CDR1 and CDR2 (germline): KGHSH, LQKENI. CDR3 length: 13 residues. CDR3 loop: CASSPSGTETQYF. Here the CDR3 DNA reads TGTGCCAGCTCACCTTCCGGGACAGAGACGCAGTATTTT.

Concerning this clone itself: One junction end does not reproduce the germline sequence, and a read error may be involved. The chain has TRBV7-7 and TRBJ2-1, with D tentatively TRBD1 or TRBD2 (5 bases each). This CDR3 comprises 17 residues. CDR1 SSHAT and CDR2 FNYEAQ come from the germline V gene (reference sequence). For the CDR3, the DNA is TGTGCTAGCAGCTTTGGGGTAGACAGACCGGGATACAATGAGCAGTTCTTC. Translating it yields CASSFGVDRPGYNEQFF. The full variable domain, in which reference TRBV7-7 and TRBJ2-1 provide the parts outside the CDR3, is GAGVSQSPRYKVTKRGQDVTLRCDPISSHATLYWYQQALGQGPEFLTYFNYEAQPDKSGLPSDRFSAERPEGSISTLTIQRTEQRDSAMYRCASSFGVDRPGYNEQFFGPGTRLTVL.

This chain joins TRBV9 and TRBJ1-6; perhaps TRBD1 as D (6 bases). V was shortened by 0 bases and J by 9 bases, with 7 bases between the two germline ends. The CDR3 is made up of 13 amino acids. CDR1 and CDR2 (germline): SGDLS, YYNGEE. The CDR3 DNA follows: TGTGCCAGCAGCGTAGAGGGGGGTTCACCCCTCCACTTT. Its translation: CASSVEGGSPLHF.

This clone has a handful of counts. The chain recombines TRBV28 with TRBJ2-3, with D uncertain. The CDR3 covers 12 residues. V was shortened by 3 bases and J by 5 bases, with 6 bases between the two germline ends. Per germline, CDR1 MDHEN and CDR2 SYDVKM. CDR3: CASSLSLDTQYF. The DNA for the CDR3 is TGTGCCAGCAGTTTGAGTTTAGATACGCAGTATTTT.

V and J are TRBV2 and TRBJ2-6; 10 bases are shared with TRBD1. From germline, CDR1 is SNHLY and CDR2 FYNNEI. After removal of 6 bases from V and 1 base from J, the junction contained 6 bases not matched to a gene. The CDR3 sequence is 17 residues long. The CDR3 sequence is CASRADRGSSGANVLTF. The CDR3 region has the DNA TGTGCCAGCAGAGCGGACAGGGGGTCATCTGGGGCCAACGTCCTGACTTTC.

This clone has a handful of counts. CDR3 nucleotides: TGCGCCAGCAGCTTGGGGGTTGGGACGTCCAATGAGCAGTTCTTC. Translated: CASSLGVGTSNEQFF. V gene TRBV5-1 combines with J gene TRBJ2-1; D possibly matches TRBD1 or TRBD2 (5 bases each). The germline V and J ends were trimmed by 0 bases and 6 bases, with 13 bases remaining between them. This CDR3 is 15 amino acids long. Germline assignment: CDR1 SGHRS and CDR2 YFSETQ.

The chain joins TRBV29-1 to TRBJ2-3; the match to TRBD2 covers 11 bases. Per germline, CDR1 SQVTM and CDR2 ANQGSEA. Losses at the gene ends were 5 bases for V and 0 bases for J; bases not matched to a gene: 10. This CDR3 spans 17 amino acids. The CDR3 here is CSVKPTSGVPSTDTQYF. In nucleotides, the CDR3 is TGCAGCGTTAAGCCGACTAGCGGGGTCCCTAGCACAGATACGCAGTATTTT.

This clone has more than one count but fewer than ten. J is TRBJ1-2 and V is TRBV7-9; 7 positions match TRBD1. Losses at the gene ends were 5 bases for V and 4 bases for J; bases not matched to a gene: 7. Germline loops: CDR1 SEHNR, CDR2 FQNEAQ (reference sequence). This CDR3 comprises 14 residues. Here the CDR3 DNA reads TGTGCCAGCAGCCTTGGGACAGTGGGCTATGGCTACACCTTC. Translation gives CASSLGTVGYGYTF.

The CDR3 spells CAWSQGQGKQYF. The DNA for the CDR3 is TGTGCCTGGAGTCAAGGACAGGGGAAGCAGTACTTC. The rearrangement links TRBV30 to TRBJ2-7; TRBD1 matches at 9 bases. The germline CDR1 and CDR2 sequences are GTSNPN and SVGIG (reference sequence). With V trimmed by 2 bases and J by 8 bases, 4 bases remained unmatched. CDR3 length: 12 amino acids.

This clone has a handful of counts. This chain joins TRBV25-1 and TRBJ2-5; 8 nucleotides line up with TRBD2. This CDR3 has 16 residues. J was trimmed by 1 base and V by 7 bases; bases with no gene match: 11. Germline V gene sequence: CDR1 MGHDK, CDR2 SYGVNS. The CDR3 protein is CASTAGRGNTQETQYF. As DNA, the CDR3 is TGTGCCAGCACCGCCGGGAGGGGCAACACCCAAGAGACCCAGTACTTC.

The chain has TRBV6-5 and TRBJ2-7; D gene ambiguous. V lost 0 bases to trimming and J lost 0 bases, with 6 bases between them. Germline CDR1 and CDR2: MNHEY and SVGAGI. This CDR3 is 14 amino acids long. The CDR3 loop reads CASSYSVTSYEQYF. CDR3 nucleotides: TGTGCCAGCAGTTACTCGGTGACCTCCTACGAGCAGTACTTC.